This TCR beta chain was sequenced during a study of OX40 agonist ivuxolimab in advanced cancers. The CDR3 covers 15 residues. Overall study findings and caveats: Normalized T-cell clonal expansion was also low in a subset of nonresponders. Blood T cells, both CD4+ and CD8+, expanded clonally by week 6 at 0.1 to 3.0 mg/kg.

Sequenced by immunoSEQ multiplex PCR; TCRdb stores in-frame clones only, minus some. The repertoire holds roughly 40,000 clones, with approximately 82% as singletons. About this clone itself: What it binds is not known.

The material sequenced was CD4+ or CD8+ T cells sorted from blood, taken in a trial of the OX40 agonist ivuxolimab. The V call is TRBV12-1, the J call TRBJ1-1; the table's D call, TRBD1, was not checked against the DNA. TRBV12-1 is recorded as a pseudogene. The clonotype was recovered from an adult with an advanced solid tumor such as melanoma, head and neck, liver or kidney cancer. The CDR3 spells CASSYPGTRCTEAFF. The CDR3 bases are TGTGCCAGCAGCTATCCAGGGACACGGTGCACTGAAGCTTTCTTT.